These 10 T cell receptor beta chains were sequenced from one sample in a study of CD8 T cells in ankylosing spondylitis. TCRdb itself ran the 5' RACE reads through MiXCR, one entry per CDR3 protein. In the table there are 100,000 to 150,000 distinct CDR3 sequences, more than 9.5% of which are singletons. Input material: blood, either unsorted or a sorted T cell fraction (not recorded which). These receptor sequences come from a female donor with ankylosing spondylitis or in good health (not recorded which).

This clonotype was counted ten times or more. V usage is TRBV10-3 and J usage is TRBJ2-3; D not resolved. CDR1 and CDR2 (germline): ENHRY, SYGVKD. V dropped 0 bases and J dropped 4 bases, with 11 bases sitting between them. CDR3 length: 15 amino acids. The CDR3 sequence: CAISESGVGADTQYF. In nucleotides, the CDR3 is TGTGCCATCAGTGAGTCTGGGGTTGGAGCAGATACGCAGTATTTT.

There are many counts of this clonotype. The rearrangement links TRBV7-9 to TRBJ2-3; 7 bases agree with TRBD1. The V and J ends lost 5 bases and 4 bases, in that order; junction bases with no gene match: 6. The CDR3 runs to 14 residues. Germline lookup yields CDR1 SEHNR and CDR2 FQNEAQ (reference sequence). CDR3 loop: CASSQDRVSDTQYF. DNA of the CDR3: TGTGCCAGCAGCCAAGACAGGGTTTCAGATACGCAGTATTTT.

This clonotype was found many times. The chain uses TRBV20-1 and TRBJ2-7; a possible D gene is TRBD2 (6 bases). Per germline, CDR1 DFQATT and CDR2 SNEGSKA (reference sequence). V was clipped by 2 bases and J by 2 bases, with 16 bases between them. The CDR3 loop spans 15 amino acids. The CDR3 DNA is TGCAGTGCTAGAAATCCGGGACTTCGGACCTACGAGCAGTACTTC. It translates to CSARNPGLRTYEQYF.

This chain uses TRBV9 with TRBJ1-5; perhaps TRBD1 as D (5 bases). The germline CDR1 and CDR2 sequences are SGDLS and YYNGEE. Trimming pared 4 bases from V and 0 bases from J, leaving 11 bases between. The CDR3 is 15 amino acids. The CDR3 bases are TGTGCCAGCAGCCCGGGGGGTATTAGCAATCAGCCCCAGCATTTT. It yields the protein CASSPGGISNQPQHF.

This clonotype was observed many times. The rearrangement joins TRBV21-1 to TRBJ2-4; TRBD1, the D gene given by the table, was not confirmed from the DNA. TRBV21-1 is an annotated pseudogene. CDR3 length equals 14 residues. This chain's CDR3 is CASSSQGIKNIQYF. Here the CDR3 DNA reads TGTGCCAGCAGCTCCCAGGGTATTAAAAACATTCAGTACTTC.

The chain combines TRBV7-2 with TRBJ1-3, with 8 bases matching TRBD1. The germline gives CDR1 SGHTA, CDR2 FQGNSA. V was clipped by 1 base and J by 3 bases; unmatched bases: 5. CDR3 size: 16 residues. The CDR3 DNA follows: TGTGCCAGCAGCTTAGGGGGGACAGGTCTTGGAAACACCATATATTTT. Translation: CASSLGGTGLGNTIYF.

Remarks on this clonotype: The conserved phenylalanine or tryptophan is not found at the CDR3 terminus, so this likely reflects a read error. The chain carries TRBV6-2 or TRBV6-3 and TRBJ2-7; 10 nucleotides match TRBD2. The CDR3 runs to 13 residues. Germline-derived CDR1 and CDR2 are MNHEY and SVGEGT. Germline trimming cut 8 bases from V and 9 bases from J; bases unmatched to any gene: 10. The DNA of the CDR3 is TGTGCCAGCTTGGCTAGCGGGAGATTTTGGCAGTACCTC. Amino acid sequence: CASLASGRFWQYL.

This clonotype was observed at least ten times. The genes are TRBV9 and TRBJ2-1; D unclear. Germline loops: CDR1 SGDLS, CDR2 YYNGEE. Trimming pared 0 bases from V and 3 bases from J, leaving 4 bases between. The CDR3 is 13 amino acids. The CDR3, as DNA: TGTGCCAGCAGCGTAGAGGACTACAATGAGCAGTTCTTC. It codes for CASSVEDYNEQFF.

To note about this clonotype: The CDR3 carries no conserved terminal phenylalanine or tryptophan, so it likely arises from a read error. The J gene is TRBJ2-2, the V gene TRBV7-3; 12 bases line up with TRBD1. V lost 5 bases to trimming and J lost 6 bases; unmatched junction nucleotides: 10. Per the germline V gene, CDR1 is SGHTA and CDR2 is FQGTGA. This CDR3 comprises 17 residues. The CDR3, as DNA: TGTGCCAGCAGCCCCCGGGACAGGGGGCGTTTTGCCGGGGAGCTGTTTCTT. Amino acids: CASSPRDRGRFAGELFL.

This clonotype was recorded a few times. The chain has TRBV27 and TRBJ2-7; perhaps TRBD1 as D (6 bases). CDR3 length: 15 residues. V was clipped by 8 bases and J by 0 bases, with 17 bases between them. Germline V lookup: CDR1 MNHEY, CDR2 SMNVEV (reference sequence). The CDR3 DNA follows: TGTGCCAGCGCCCCCTACAGGGTCCGCTCCTACGAGCAGTACTTC. As protein: CASAPYRVRSYEQYF.